This T cell receptor (beta chain) is drawn from a study of T cell responses to AZD1222 COVID-19 vaccine. V was pared by 1 base and J by 5 bases, with 0 bases of the junction left unmatched. CDR1 MGHRA and CDR2 YSYEKL come from the germline V gene. CDR3 length equals 14 residues. Remarks on this clone: Its specificity is unknown.

The assay was immunoSEQ multiplex PCR, and TCRdb's table has in-frame clones only and misses some. The repertoire holds 150,000 to 200,000 clones, with 94% as singletons. Study findings and constraints: As reported, nearly half of all spike-specific TCRs target variant regions that are unmutated. Just six AZD1222 recipients tested seropositive at baseline.

This chain links TRBV4-1 with TRBJ1-5; 9 nucleotides align to TRBD1. The source is an adult who received the AZD1222 COVID-19 vaccine. This specimen was peripheral blood, taken 28 days after the second AZD1222 dose. The CDR3 DNA follows: TGCGCCAGCAGCCAAGGACAGGGGGATCAGCCCCAGCATTTT. Protein product: CASSQGQGDQPQHF.